The rows below give T cell receptor beta chains drawn from one sample of a study of cytomegalovirus exposure and HLA in healthy donors. Repertoires were generated with immunoSEQ multiplex PCR, while TCRdb's copy carries only in-frame clones and drops some. The repertoire has under 200,000 clones, 81% of them found once; the top ten carry approximately 2%. The sample was PBMCs. The source of these receptors is a woman younger than 30 in good health and CMV-seronegative. CDR3s include the opening cysteine and the closing phenylalanine or tryptophan. The D gene is left open where the match is weak. The size entry is marked missing in some rows and otherwise reads once, few, many or a size class.

cdr3_nt cdr3_aa clone_size j_call v_call d_call
TGTGCCAGCTCTTCGGGACTAGCGGCTAACAATGAGCAGTTCTTC CASSSGLAANNEQFF few TRBJ2-1 TRBV18 TRBD2
TGCGCCAGCAGCTTGGGACAGGGGGGAAACACAGATACGCAGTATTTT CASSLGQGGNTDTQYF . TRBJ2-3 TRBV5-1 TRBD1
TGTGCCAGTAGTAAACTCGGGACAGGGTCGGCCAAAAACATTCAGTACTTC CASSKLGTGSAKNIQYF few TRBJ2-4 TRBV19 TRBD1
TGTGCTAGCAGCTCCGTCGGGGGGGGATTCCAAGAGACCCAGTACTTC CASSSVGGGFQETQYF . TRBJ2-5 TRBV7-7 TRBD2
TGTGCCAGCTCACCACCCGGACTAGCGGGAGGTTTTTCTGGGGCCAACGTCCTGACTTTC CASSPPGLAGGFSGANVLTF . TRBJ2-6 TRBV18 TRBD2
TGTGCCACCCATGGACTGCTTTACAATGAGCAGTTCTTC CATHGLLYNEQFF . TRBJ2-1 TRBV11-2 .
TGTGCCACCAGTCCGGACGGGAACACAGATACGCAGTATTTT CATSPDGNTDTQYF . TRBJ2-3 TRBV10-3 .
TGTGCCTGGAGTGCAACGGGGCTAGCGGGGGAGGGTGAGCATTTT CAWSATGLAGEGEHF . TRBJ2-3 TRBV30 TRBD2
TGCGCCAGCAGCGCCCGACTAGCAGCTGAGCTCCACAATGAGCAGTTCTTC CASSARLAAELHNEQFF . TRBJ2-1 TRBV5-1 TRBD2
TGTGCCAGCAGCGGGGGACTAGCGGGCACGCATAGCACAGATACGCAGTATTTT CASSGGLAGTHSTDTQYF . TRBJ2-3 TRBV2 TRBD2
TGCGCCAGCGTCCGACTAGGGGACAGGGTCAGAATAAGCAATCAGCCCCAGCATTTT CASVRLGDRVRISNQPQHF . TRBJ1-5 TRBV5-1 TRBD1
TGTGCCAGCTCACGACTCAAAACTAGGGACAATGAGCAGTTCTTC CASSRLKTRDNEQFF once TRBJ2-1 TRBV18 .
TGTGCCAGCAGCGTAGGTGGGGACAGCTACGAGCAGTACTTC CASSVGGDSYEQYF few TRBJ2-7 TRBV9 TRBD1
TGTGCCTTCCGGACAGGGAGAATCTACGAGCAGTACTTC CAFRTGRIYEQYF . TRBJ2-7 TRBV30 TRBD1
TGTGCCAGCAGCTCCCGGTTGGACAGAGGAAACACCATATATTTT CASSSRLDRGNTIYF . TRBJ1-3 TRBV11-2 .
TGTGCCAGCAGCAAAATCGCGGGAGTGGCAGATACGCAGTATTTT CASSKIAGVADTQYF . TRBJ2-3 TRBV21-1 .
TGTGCCAGCAGTGAAGCCCCCAGTCCCTATGGCTACACCTTC CASSEAPSPYGYTF . TRBJ1-2 TRBV6-1 .
TGTGCCAGTCAGACTAGCGGGGACTACAAGCAGTTCTTC CASQTSGDYKQFF . TRBJ2-1 TRBV6-1 TRBD2
TGTGCCAGCAGTGAAAGGGGTTACGAGCAGTACTTC CASSERGYEQYF . TRBJ2-7 TRBV6-1 .
TGTGCCAGCAGCTTAGAAAGCGGGACAAACTACGAGCAGTACTTC CASSLESGTNYEQYF . TRBJ2-7 TRBV2 .
TGTGCCAGCAGCTTAGTTTCCGACACCGTTAACTATGGCTACACCTTC CASSLVSDTVNYGYTF . TRBJ1-2 TRBV11-2 .
TGTGCCAGCACCGTAGGACAGGGGATTTACTATGGCTACACCTTC CASTVGQGIYYGYTF . TRBJ1-2 TRBV7-2 TRBD1
TGTGCCAGCAGCCCTAAACAGGGGCAGCCAGCCTACAATGAGCAGTTCTTC CASSPKQGQPAYNEQFF . TRBJ2-1 TRBV7-3 TRBD1
TGTGCCAGCAGCCAGGTGGCCTTGACAGGGATTTCACATGGCTACACCTTC CASSQVALTGISHGYTF . TRBJ1-2 TRBV4-2 TRBD1
TGCAGTGCTTACAGATACAATGAGCAGTTCTTC CSAYRYNEQFF . TRBJ2-1 TRBV20-1 .
TGTGCCAGCAGCACAACGGGACTAGCGGGCAACACCGGGGAGCTGTTTTTT CASSTTGLAGNTGELFF once TRBJ2-2 TRBV9 TRBD2
TGTGCCAGCAGTTCTCCCGACGGGATGGGCCAGCCCCAGCATTTT CASSSPDGMGQPQHF . TRBJ1-5 TRBV28 .
TGCGCCAGCAGCCAAGATCAGAGGTTCAATGGCTACACCTTC CASSQDQRFNGYTF few TRBJ1-2 TRBV4-1 .
TGTGCCAGCAGCGTAGCAAGGGGTTCTAATTCACCCCTCCACTTT CASSVARGSNSPLHF . TRBJ1-6 TRBV9 .
TGTGCCAGTACCACCTTGAGGGGCGCCGGGACAGGGGCCTCGGCAGCTTTCTTT CASTTLRGAGTGASAAFF . TRBJ1-1 TRBV19 TRBD1
TGTGCCAGCAGTTTACATGGGACTAGCGGGAGGTACGAGCAGTACTTC CASSLHGTSGRYEQYF . TRBJ2-7 TRBV28 TRBD2
TGTGCCAGCAGTCGGACAGTGAACACTGAAGCTTTCTTT CASSRTVNTEAFF . TRBJ1-1 TRBV6-5 .
TGTGCCAGCAGCCCAGCCCCCGTCCGGGGGAACACTGAAGCTTTCTTT CASSPAPVRGNTEAFF once TRBJ1-1 TRBV7-8 .
TGTGCCAGCAGCTTAGAAGGGGGCGCAGACACTGAAGCTTTCTTT CASSLEGGADTEAFF . TRBJ1-1 TRBV11-2 TRBD1
TGTGCCAGCAGCGGGGACAGCCTCACTGAAGCTTTCTTT CASSGDSLTEAFF once TRBJ1-1 TRBV9 TRBD1
TGTGCCAGCAGGGAGGGACAGCTTGAAGCTTTCTTT CASREGQLEAFF . TRBJ1-1 TRBV6-5 TRBD1
TGTGCCAGCAGTTTGGACAGGCGTGAACAGTACTTC CASSLDRREQYF few TRBJ2-7 TRBV2 TRBD1